This T cell receptor beta chain emerged from a study of cytomegalovirus exposure and HLA in healthy donors. Study outcomes and limitations: The study had only CMV serostatus as immune exposure information. There were 150 or so TCR beta chains listed as cytomegalovirus-associated.

Turning to this clone: The antigen remains undetermined. Relative to the germline gene, one junction end is altered; a read error may explain this.

Looked up from germline, CDR1 is SGHDT and CDR2 is YYEEEE. The CDR3 spans 12 residues. Use of 60 Vbeta and 13 Jbeta primers characterized the PCR. Only in-frame clones appear in the TCRdb table, and some are missing; sequencing was by immunoSEQ multiplex PCR. There are 100,000 to 150,000 clones in the sample, with roughly 1.6% held by the top ten. The chain combines TRBV5-6 with TRBJ1-4; D perhaps matches TRBD1 (6 bases). This clonotype originated in a middle-aged woman in good health and CMV-seronegative. The sample consisted of PBMCs. The CDR3 nucleotides are TGTGCCAGCAGCTTGAATAAGCGGGACACCAAGTTT. The encoded protein is CASSLNKRDTKF.